This paragraph reports one T cell receptor (beta chain). The antigen remains unidentified. CDR1 and CDR2 from the germline V gene are SGHAT and FQDESV (reference sequence). This CDR3 is 18 amino acids long. Between the trimmed V and J ends, which lost 2 bases and 1 base, there was a span of 21 bases. This entry belongs to a study of OX40 agonist ivuxolimab in advanced cancers. Study results and limitations: Among the lowest peripheral clonal expansion occurred in 0.1-3.0 mg/kg partial responders. CD8+ T cells (on average) carried more expanded clones than CD4+ T cells. The work left the antigen specificity of expanded peripheral T cells undetermined.

Repertoires were generated with immunoSEQ multiplex PCR, while TCRdb's copy carries only in-frame clones and drops some. Of roughly 48,000 clones detected, around 89% appear once; the ten largest clones hold roughly 28%. Drawing of blood for sampling happened at baseline, at cycle 4 day 1, and at cycle 7 day 1. The material was CD4+ or CD8+ T cells sorted from blood, obtained in a trial of the OX40 agonist ivuxolimab. The chain links TRBV11-1 to TRBJ2-7; D possibly corresponds to TRBD2 (6 bases). This TCR derives from an adult with an advanced solid tumor such as melanoma, head and neck, liver or kidney cancer. The CDR3 reads CASSLFAGPYGDSYEQYF. CDR3 DNA sequence: TGTGCCAGCAGCTTATTTGCGGGACCCTACGGAGATTCCTACGAGCAGTACTTC.